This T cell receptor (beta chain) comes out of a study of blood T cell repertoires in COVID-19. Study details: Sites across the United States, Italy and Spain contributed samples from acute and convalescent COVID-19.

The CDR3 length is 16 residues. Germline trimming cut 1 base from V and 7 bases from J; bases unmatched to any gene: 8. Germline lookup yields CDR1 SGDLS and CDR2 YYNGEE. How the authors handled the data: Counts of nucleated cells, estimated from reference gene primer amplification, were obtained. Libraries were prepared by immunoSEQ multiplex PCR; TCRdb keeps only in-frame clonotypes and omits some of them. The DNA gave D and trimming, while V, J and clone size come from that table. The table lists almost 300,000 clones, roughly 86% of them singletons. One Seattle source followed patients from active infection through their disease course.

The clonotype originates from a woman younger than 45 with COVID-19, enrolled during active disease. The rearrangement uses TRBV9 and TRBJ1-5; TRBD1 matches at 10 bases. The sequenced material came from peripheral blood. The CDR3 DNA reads TGTGCCAGCAGCGTAAGACTCGGGACAGGGGACCAGCCCCAGCATTTT. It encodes CASSVRLGTGDQPQHF.